Sequencing of this T cell receptor beta chain was carried out in a study of CD8+ T cells in alopecia areata. Study-wide points: TCRs were shared less clearly across patients than in mice, possibly for HLA-related reasons. Under tofacitinib, fewer expanded CD8+ clones appeared among the top 100 scalp clones. Many expanded lesional clones remained in scalp and blood on tofacitinib.

Concerning this clone: Its antigen remains unidentified.

RNA extraction was followed by reverse transcription into cDNA, which acted as the sequencing template. Libraries were prepared by immunoSEQ multiplex PCR; TCRdb keeps only in-frame clonotypes and omits some of them. The sample has fewer than 250,000 clones, around two fifths seen once. The treatment here: oral pan-JAK inhibitor, 5-10 mg twice daily. As part of sample collection, lesional scalp punch biopsies and peripheral blood were taken from alopecia areata patients. The CDR3 covers 13 residues. The V gene lost 4 bases and the J gene lost 2 bases, with 5 bases spanning the gap. CDR1 MNHNS and CDR2 SASEGT come from the germline V gene.

The chain has TRBV6-1 and TRBJ2-2; D unclear. Here the sequenced sample was CD4+ T cells sorted from blood, taken at roughly week 30, from a patient treated with tofacitinib. The TCR was taken from a human donor with alopecia areata. The CDR3 region is CASSGYNTGELFF. The CDR3 DNA follows: TGTGCCAGCAGTGGCTACAACACCGGGGAGCTGTTTTTT.